The T cell receptor beta chain under discussion was sequenced for a study of blood T cell repertoires in COVID-19. As for the study in general: Collection of acute and convalescent COVID-19 samples took place in the United States, Italy and Spain. T cells, B-cell-depleted T cells, or PBMCs supplied cDNA or gDNA.

In the authors' methods: Amplified reference gene primers provided the basis for estimating nucleated cell counts. The repertoire was sequenced with immunoSEQ multiplex PCR; TCRdb's copy has only in-frame clones and lacks some. V, J and clone size reflect that table, while D and trimming were determined from the DNA. Of about 130,000 clones listed, approximately 91% are singletons. The CDR3 is made up of 14 amino acids. V lost 5 bases and J lost 7, with 14 bases in between. In germline, CDR1 is SEHNR, CDR2 FQNEAQ (reference sequence). Sequencing was carried out using peripheral blood. The clonotype was recovered from a woman of 80 years or more with acute or convalescent COVID-19. This rearrangement joins TRBV7-9 to TRBJ1-4, with D possibly TRBD1 on 5 matching bases. The CDR3 coding sequence is TGTGCCAGCAGCACCCAGGGCGAGGTTGAAAAACTGTTTTTT. Its protein is CASSTQGEVEKLFF.